This T cell receptor beta chain was captured in a study of OX40 agonist ivuxolimab in advanced cancers. Overall study context: Treatment of patients was with ivuxolimab, an agonistic anti-OX40 (CD134) antibody. Six ivuxolimab dose levels, 0.01 to 10 mg/kg, were given intravenously every 2 weeks.

As to this clone: Its antigen is currently unknown.

Here immunoSEQ multiplex PCR was the method, and the copy in TCRdb shows in-frame clones only, minus some. The sample includes about 82,000 clones, 70% to 90% of them seen just once. Findings and limits, study-wide: Antigen specificity remained undetermined for the expanded peripheral T cells.

This TCR derives from an adult with an advanced solid tumor such as melanoma, head and neck, liver or kidney cancer. Sequencing used CD4+ or CD8+ T cells sorted from blood, obtained in a trial of the OX40 agonist ivuxolimab.

For the CDR3, the DNA is TGCGCCAGCAGCCAAGATCGATCCGAACAGGGGGCCCCTTATGGCTACACCTTC. Protein product: CASSQDRSEQGAPYGYTF. The rearrangement links TRBV4-1 to TRBJ1-2; 9 bases map to TRBD1. Trimming removed 0 bases from V and 5 bases from J; junction bases left unmatched: 13. The CDR3 length is 18 residues. Germline V gene lookup returns CDR1 MGHRA and CDR2 YSYEKL.